This T cell receptor beta chain was obtained from a study of cytomegalovirus exposure and HLA in healthy donors. The CDR3 has 14 residues. The germline gives CDR1 SQVTM, CDR2 ANQGSEA. V lost 1 base, J lost 8 bases, and 8 bases stayed unmatched. This clone showed up just once. What it recognizes is unknown. In the PCR, 60 Vbeta and 13 Jbeta primers were used. Data came from immunoSEQ multiplex PCR; TCRdb stores just in-frame clones and leaves some out. The sample lists approximately 160,000 clones; about 75% were seen once. Findings and limits, study-wide: After further analysis at a later stage, 16,951 TCR beta sequences were associated with HLA alleles at 0.05 false discovery rate.

The chain recombines TRBV29-1 with TRBJ2-1; 7 bases are a match to TRBD2. The sequence was collected from a young man in good health and CMV-seropositive. Sample: PBMCs. CDR3 sequence: CSVEVRRERDEQFF. The CDR3 nucleotides are TGCAGCGTTGAAGTAAGGCGGGAGCGAGATGAGCAGTTCTTC.